What follows is one TCR beta chain and its context. The CDR3 has 17 residues. These data belong to a study of blood T cell repertoires in COVID-19. As for the study in general: Sites in the United States, Italy and Spain provided acute and convalescent COVID-19 samples.

Repertoires were generated with immunoSEQ multiplex PCR, while TCRdb's copy carries only in-frame clones and drops some. The sample contains 150,000 or so clones, 80% of which appear only once. Recovered status applied to Cohort 3 donors who had two consecutive negative PCRs. It also applied to those with clearance or with symptom resolution. The origin of this receptor is a woman in her sixties who had recovered from COVID-19. The chain combines TRBV21-1 with TRBJ2-4; the table's D call, TRBD1, was not checked against the DNA. TRBV21-1 represents a pseudogene. The sequencing input was PBMCs or T cells enriched from blood (not recorded which). CDR3 sequence reads: CASSPGTGREAKNIQYF. CDR3 bases: TGTGCCAGCAGTCCCGGGACAGGGCGGGAGGCCAAAAACATTCAGTACTTC.